The 32 T cell receptor beta chains given below trace back to one sample, sequenced in a study of shared clonotypes between healthy human individuals. The repertoire was sequenced with immunoSEQ multiplex PCR; TCRdb's copy has only in-frame clones and lacks some. The sample records over a million clones, around three quarters being singletons. Material for sequencing was memory CD4+ T cells from PBMCs. The sample's subset: CD45RA-negative fraction. The receptors were gathered from a man younger than 35 in good health. Some clones in this sample may be carry-over from other donors' samples.

The chain links TRBV28 to TRBJ1-1, with a tentative D call TRBD1 (5 bases). Trimming removed 6 bases at V and 6 bases at J, with 17 bases between. Germline-derived CDR1 and CDR2 are MDHEN and SYDVKM. This CDR3 has 14 residues. The CDR3 protein is CASSPTLWGAEAFF. As DNA, the CDR3 is TGTGCCAGCAGCCCTACCCTATGGGGGGCTGAAGCTTTCTTT.

V usage is TRBV7-2 and J usage is TRBJ1-1; D remains ambiguous. Germline assignment: CDR1 SGHTA and CDR2 FQGNSA. The germline V and J ends were trimmed by 3 bases and 2 bases, with 4 bases remaining between them. The length of the CDR3 is 12 residues. For the CDR3, the DNA is TGTGCCAGCAGCTTTCCCAACACTGAAGCTTTCTTT. Amino acid sequence: CASSFPNTEAFF.

The chain couples TRBV19 to TRBJ1-1, with D uncertain. The CDR3 has 13 residues. The V end lost 5 bases, the J end lost 1 base, and 8 bases lay between the germline ends. CDR1 is LNHDA and CDR2 is SQIVND in the germline V gene (reference sequence). The chain's CDR3 is CASSALGNTEAFF. The CDR3 DNA sequence: TGTGCCAGTAGTGCACTAGGGAACACTGAAGCTTTCTTT.

This clone was picked up one time. This sequence joins TRBV11-2 and TRBJ2-7; TRBD1 agrees at 9 bases. The length of the CDR3 is 15 residues. Looked up from germline, CDR1 is SGHAT and CDR2 is FQNNGV. V lost 5 bases, J lost 4 bases, and 9 bases stayed unmatched. The CDR3, as DNA: TGTGCCAGCAGCCCGATCTTGGACAGGGGTTACGAGCAGTACTTC. Its translation is CASSPILDRGYEQYF.

The chain employs TRBV7-9 and TRBJ2-6; TRBD1 matches 7 bases. The trim removed 7 bases at V and 0 bases at J, leaving 9 bases unmatched. The CDR3 extends over 17 amino acids. The V gene's germline CDR1 is SEHNR and CDR2 FQNEAQ (reference sequence). CDR3 residues: CASNSGQPSSGANVLTF. The CDR3 bases are TGTGCCAGCAACTCGGGACAGCCGAGCTCTGGGGCCAACGTCCTGACTTTC.

J is TRBJ2-1 and V is TRBV5-1; 10 bases align to TRBD1. Germline trimming cut 0 bases from V and 9 bases from J; bases unmatched to any gene: 6. Per the germline V gene, CDR1 is SGHRS and CDR2 is YFSETQ. The CDR3 is 15 residues long. CDR3 region: CASSLDGTGEGEQFF. CDR3 in DNA: TGCGCCAGCAGCTTGGATGGGACAGGGGAGGGTGAGCAGTTCTTC. The whole variable domain, filled in from reference TRBV5-1 and TRBJ2-1, reads KAGVTQTPRYLIKTRGQQVTLSCSPISGHRSVSWYQQTPGQGLQFLFEYFSETQRNKGNFPGRFSGRQFSNSRSEMNVSTLELGDSALYLCASSLDGTGEGEQFFGPGTRLTVL.

V gene TRBV18 combines with J gene TRBJ2-7; no clear D. Germline V gene data show CDR1 as KGHSH and CDR2 as LQKENI. There are 15 residues in the CDR3. Trimming took off 4 bases at V and 1 base at J, with 14 bases between the two ends. For the CDR3, the DNA is TGTGCCAGCTCACAGACGCCGCCTGGGTCCTACGAGCAGTACTTC. This encodes CASSQTPPGSYEQYF.

In the case of this clone: Being one base from a much bigger clone, this may be a read error. This chain uses TRBV5-8 with TRBJ1-1; D remains ambiguous. V lost 0 bases to trimming and J lost 3 bases, with 6 bases between them. The CDR3 length is 13 residues. Germline lookup yields CDR1 SGHTS and CDR2 YDEGEE. CDR3 coding DNA: TGTGCCAGCAGCTTGGGGGTGGACACTGAAGCTTTCTTT. Translating gives CASSLGVDTEAFF. Based on the CDR3 plus reference TRBV5-8 and TRBJ1-1, the full variable domain is EAGVTQSPTHLIKTRGQQATLRCSPISGHTSVYWYQQALGLGLQFLLWYDEGEERNRGNFPPRFSGRQFPNYSSELNVNALELEDSALYLCASSLGVDTEAFFGQGTRLTVV.

This clone was seen repeatedly, ten times or more. The chain's CDR3 is CASSSQTQGETFF. In DNA form, the CDR3 reads TGTGCCAGCAGCTCCCAAACACAGGGGGAGACTTTCTTT. This chain uses TRBV7-9 with TRBJ1-1; 8 nucleotides line up with TRBD1. Germline V gene data show CDR1 as SEHNR and CDR2 as FQNEAQ (reference sequence). Trimming cost V 4 bases and J 12 bases; bases outside gene matches: 10. The CDR3 sequence is 13 residues long.

The chain uses TRBV6-5 and TRBJ2-5; 9 positions agree with TRBD1. The CDR3 consists of 15 residues. Trimming cost V 6 bases and J 4 bases; bases outside gene matches: 9. CDR1 and CDR2 (germline): MNHEY, SVGAGI. The CDR3 DNA reads as TGTGCCAGCAGGCTACAGGGGGCGAATCGAGAGACCCAGTACTTC. Protein product: CASRLQGANRETQYF.

The genes are TRBV27 and TRBJ2-7, with D possibly being TRBD1 (5 bases). V shed 4 bases and J shed 0 bases, with 16 bases lying between them. The CDR3 consists of 16 residues. Germline CDR1 is MNHEY and CDR2 is SMNVEV (reference sequence). CDR3 in DNA: TGTGCCAGCAGTTCTCTAACAGGATCGAGCTCCTACGAGCAGTACTTC. Residues: CASSSLTGSSSYEQYF.

This sequence joins TRBV18 and TRBJ2-7; TRBD2 aligns across 13 bases. Germline V gives CDR1 KGHSH, CDR2 LQKENI. Germline trimming cut 0 bases from V and 7 bases from J; bases unmatched to any gene: 3. There are 15 residues in the CDR3. CDR3 in amino acids: CASSPPLLAGGEQYF. In nucleotides, the CDR3 is TGTGCCAGCTCACCACCGTTACTAGCGGGAGGGGAGCAGTACTTC.

The chain couples TRBV11-1 to TRBJ2-5, with D unresolved. Trimming took off 5 bases at V and 1 base at J, with 14 bases between the two ends. The CDR3 contains 15 residues. Germline loops: CDR1 SGHAT, CDR2 FQDESV (reference sequence). The CDR3 here is CASSHWTSSQETQYF. DNA for the CDR3: TGTGCCAGCAGCCACTGGACCAGTTCCCAAGAGACCCAGTACTTC.

This clone was seen ten or more times. V and J are TRBV27 and TRBJ2-2, with D tentatively TRBD1 or TRBD2 (6 bases each). V lost 3 bases, J lost 4 bases, and 12 bases lay in between. The CDR3 is 15 amino acids. Germline V CDR1 and CDR2: MNHEY, SMNVEV (reference sequence). CDR3 sequence: CASSFRGASTGELFF. The CDR3 nucleotides are TGTGCCAGCAGTTTTAGGGGGGCAAGCACCGGGGAGCTGTTTTTT.

The gene calls are TRBV10-3 and TRBJ2-7; weak D call: TRBD2 (5 bases). V was trimmed by 6 bases and J by 4 bases, leaving 16 bases between them. The CDR3 is made up of 14 amino acids. Germline V gene data show CDR1 as ENHRY and CDR2 as SYGVKD. CDR3 sequence reads: CAISRTRTEYEQYF. CDR3 nucleotides: TGTGCCATCAGCCGCACTAGGACGGAATACGAGCAGTACTTC.

The chain uses TRBV29-1 and TRBJ2-3, with 13 bases fitting TRBD2. J lost 0 bases, V lost 6 bases, and 12 bases had no gene match. This CDR3 has 18 residues. The germline gives CDR1 SQVTM, CDR2 ANQGSEA. CDR3 in amino acids: CSVKRGTSGTTSTDTQYF. The CDR3 DNA reads as TGCAGCGTCAAGCGAGGGACTAGCGGGACGACTAGCACAGATACGCAGTATTTT.

In the case of this clone: Other nucleotide sequences from this sample produce the same CDR3. The DNA of the CDR3 is TGTGCCAGCAGCCCCACCAGGGACACTGAAGCTTTCTTT. It is translated as CASSPTRDTEAFF. The chain has TRBV7-2 and TRBJ1-1; TRBD1 might be the D (5 bases). The germline V gene has CDR1 SGHTA and CDR2 FQGNSA. Trimming shortened V by 5 bases and J by 3 bases, and 10 bases separated the two germline ends. CDR3 length equals 13 residues.

This sequence joins TRBV11-2 and TRBJ2-3; 7 bases align to TRBD2. The CDR3 covers 16 residues. The germline V gene encodes CDR1 SGHAT and CDR2 FQNNGV. With 3 bases clipped from V and 1 base from J, the junction kept 7 bases outside the gene matches. CDR3 loop: CASSFVAAGGTDTQYF. In DNA, the CDR3 is TGTGCCAGCAGCTTTGTCGCCGCGGGGGGCACAGATACGCAGTATTTT. Based on the CDR3 plus reference TRBV11-2 and TRBJ2-3, the full variable domain is EAGVAQSPRYKIIEKRQSVAFWCNPISGHATLYWYQQILGQGPKLLIQFQNNGVVDDSQLPKDRFSAERLKGVDSTLKIQPAKLEDSAVYLCASSFVAAGGTDTQYFGPGTRLTVL.

The chain recombines TRBV19 with TRBJ2-2, with D perhaps assigned TRBD1 or TRBD2 (5 bases each). The germline V gene has CDR1 LNHDA and CDR2 SQIVND (reference sequence). This CDR3 contains 15 residues. The V and J ends lost 0 bases and 0 bases respectively, with 5 bases between them. The CDR3 loop is CASSIEGPNTGELFF. CDR3 DNA sequence: TGTGCCAGTAGTATAGAGGGACCGAACACCGGGGAGCTGTTTTTT. Full variable domain (remainder filled in from reference TRBV19 and TRBJ2-2): DGGITQSPKYLFRKEGQNVTLSCEQNLNHDAMYWYRQDPGQGLRLIYYSQIVNDFQKGDIAEGYSVSREKKESFPLTVTSAQKNPTAFYLCASSIEGPNTGELFFGEGSRLTVL.

V is TRBV11-2 and J is TRBJ2-1; 11 bases map to TRBD2. The trim removed 7 bases at V and 4 bases at J, leaving 9 bases unmatched. Germline loops: CDR1 SGHAT, CDR2 FQNNGV. The length of the CDR3 is 16 residues. The CDR3 DNA reads TGTGCCAGCACCAGGTCAGGGACTAGCGGATACAATGAGCAGTTCTTC. This translates into CASTRSGTSGYNEQFF.

V and J are TRBV19 and TRBJ1-1; 8 positions agree with TRBD1. Germline V gene data show CDR1 as LNHDA and CDR2 as SQIVND (reference sequence). This CDR3 spans 13 amino acids. After removal of 9 bases from V and 4 bases from J, the junction contained 7 bases not matched to a gene. CDR3 protein: CASRGPGITEAFF. CDR3 nucleotides: TGTGCCAGCAGGGGGCCTGGGATCACTGAAGCTTTCTTT.

V is TRBV28 and J is TRBJ1-6; 7 bases are a match to TRBD1. CDR3 length equals 15 residues. The V and J ends lost 6 bases and 10 bases, in that order; junction bases with no gene match: 12. The V gene's germline CDR1 is MDHEN and CDR2 SYDVKM. The chain's CDR3 is CASSPSTGVVSPLHF. The DNA of the CDR3 is TGTGCCAGCAGCCCATCTACAGGGGTAGTGTCACCCCTCCACTTT.

The V call is TRBV10-3, the J call TRBJ2-3; D call uncertain. CDR1 is ENHRY and CDR2 is SYGVKD in the germline V gene. There are 13 residues in the CDR3. V was pared by 10 bases and J by 2 bases, with 13 bases between. CDR3: CASSTANTDTQYF. The CDR3 DNA reads as TGTGCCAGCTCTACGGCCAACACAGATACGCAGTATTTT.

With respect to this clone: Other DNA sequences in the sample encode the same CDR3. The rearrangement uses TRBV28 and TRBJ2-6; possibly TRBD1 for D (6 bases). The CDR3 totals 14 residues. V dropped 6 bases and J dropped 4 bases, with 10 bases sitting between them. Germline CDR1 and CDR2: MDHEN and SYDVKM. The CDR3 DNA is TGTGCCAGCAGCAGGGGCTCGGGGGCCAACGTCCTGACTTTC. Translating gives CASSRGSGANVLTF. Full variable domain (rest looked up from reference TRBV28 and TRBJ2-6): DVKVTQSSRYLVKRTGEKVFLECVQDMDHENMFWYRQDPGLGLRLIYFSYDVKMKEKGDIPEGYSVSREKKERFSLILESASTNQTSMYLCASSRGSGANVLTFGAGSRLTVL.

The chain employs TRBV7-8 and TRBJ1-1, with 7 positions matching TRBD1. V shed 0 bases and J 5 bases; nucleotides not matched to a gene: 9. The germline gives CDR1 SGHVS, CDR2 FQNEAQ. This CDR3 has 16 residues. The CDR3 DNA sequence: TGTGCCAGCAGCTTAGCGCAGGGGGGGATCAAAACTGAAGCTTTCTTT. Translation: CASSLAQGGIKTEAFF.

The rearrangement joins TRBV7-3 to TRBJ2-1, with D hard to call. CDR1 is SGHTA and CDR2 is FQGTGA in the germline V gene. The CDR3 sequence is 13 residues long. V gave up 3 bases and J gave up 6 bases, with 9 bases separating them. The CDR3 reads CASSLGYSNEQFF. The CDR3 DNA is TGTGCCAGCAGCTTGGGTTACAGCAATGAGCAGTTCTTC.

V and J are TRBV7-2 and TRBJ2-4; 9 bases are shared with TRBD2. CDR3 length: 15 amino acids. CDR1 is SGHTA and CDR2 is FQGNSA in the germline V gene. Trimming took 6 bases from V and 9 from J; bases not matched to a gene: 12. The CDR3 region is CASSLTSGTVGIQYF. The CDR3 region has the DNA TGTGCCAGCAGTCTGACTAGCGGAACAGTTGGCATTCAGTACTTC.

This sequence joins TRBV2 and TRBJ2-5; D not certain. Germline V gene lookup returns CDR1 SNHLY and CDR2 FYNNEI. This CDR3 contains 15 residues. V was trimmed by 6 bases and J by 2 bases, leaving 16 bases between them. CDR3 DNA sequence: TGTGCCAGCAGCCCCACCGGCGCAAGTCAAGAGACCCAGTACTTC. It yields the protein CASSPTGASQETQYF.

The CDR3 loop reads CASSKGDSGREYEQYF. CDR3 sequence (DNA): TGTGCCAGCAGCAAAGGGGATAGCGGGAGGGAGTACGAGCAGTACTTC. The chain recombines TRBV21-1 with TRBJ2-5; the table's D gene call, TRBD2, was not cross checked with the DNA. Judging by the DNA end, TRBJ2-7 fits better; the J call may be wrong. TRBV21-1 is given as a pseudogene. This CDR3 region has 16 residues.

In the case of this clone: Within the sample, other DNA sequences also encode this same CDR3. This chain connects TRBV28 to TRBJ1-2; D might be TRBD1 (5 bases). The CDR3 totals 13 residues. The V and J ends lost 5 bases and 4 bases respectively, with 11 bases between them. Germline values: CDR1 MDHEN, CDR2 SYDVKM. CDR3 protein: CASSPKGFYGYTF. The CDR3 DNA follows: TGTGCCAGCAGTCCAAAGGGGTTCTATGGCTACACCTTC.

The V and J genes are TRBV18 and TRBJ2-3, with D hard to call. V was pared by 0 bases and J by 4 bases, with 8 bases between. The germline gives CDR1 KGHSH, CDR2 LQKENI. The CDR3 is 14 residues long. CDR3 nucleotide sequence: TGTGCCAGCTCACCACCGGCGCCCTCAGATACGCAGTATTTT. As protein: CASSPPAPSDTQYF.

The V and J genes are TRBV5-1 and TRBJ2-2, with D uncertain. Trimming removed 5 bases at V and 1 base at J, with 15 bases between. CDR1 and CDR2 from the germline V gene are SGHRS and YFSETQ. The CDR3 has 16 residues. The CDR3 DNA reads as TGCGCCAGCAGTGGGGTGGCACCCGGGAACACCGGGGAGCTGTTTTTT. Translated: CASSGVAPGNTGELFF.